One and the same sample provided the 7 T cell receptor beta chains below, sequenced in a study of PD-1 blockade in classical Hodgkin lymphoma. Sequenced by immunoSEQ multiplex PCR; TCRdb stores in-frame clones only, minus some. The sample lists 40,000 to 55,000 clones, around four fifths occurring once. Time point in this sample: cycle 4 day 1 (C4D1), after less than seven weeks of nivolumab. Brentuximab vedotin exposure varied among the patients, all of whom had relapsed after autologous stem cell transplantation. This specimen consisted of peripheral blood mononuclear cells (PBMCs), obtained before the fourth cycle of nivolumab. The receptors here all came from a human donor with classical Hodgkin lymphoma.

The V call is TRBV18, the J call TRBJ1-6; no clear D gene. Germline V lookup: CDR1 KGHSH, CDR2 LQKENI. V shed 2 bases and J shed 8 bases, with 10 bases lying between them. CDR3 length: 14 amino acids. This chain's CDR3 is CASSPEGGYSPLHF. DNA for the CDR3: TGTGCCAGCTCACCAGAGGGTGGGTATTCACCCCTCCACTTT.

This CDR3 reads CASSQDKRNTTYSYNEQFF. The CDR3 DNA is TGCGCCAGCAGCCAAGATAAGCGAAATACTACCTACTCCTACAATGAGCAGTTCTTC. The V and J genes are TRBV4-3 and TRBJ2-1; D is uncertain. CDR1 is LGHNA and CDR2 is YSLEER in the germline V gene. There are 19 residues in the CDR3. Trimming shortened V by 0 bases and J by 0 bases, and 18 bases separated the two germline ends.

Only one count was recorded for this clone. The chain recombines TRBV5-8 with TRBJ2-5; D remains ambiguous. The CDR3 totals 11 residues. Per the germline V gene, CDR1 is SGHTS and CDR2 is YDEGEE. V gave up 0 bases and J gave up 3 bases, with 0 bases separating them. Here the CDR3 reads CASSLEETQYF. The CDR3 DNA follows: TGTGCCAGCAGCTTGGAAGAGACCCAGTACTTC.

In regard to this clone: Different DNA sequences within this sample yield the same CDR3. The V and J genes are TRBV7-9 and TRBJ2-5, with no clear D. This CDR3 has 12 residues. V was pared by 2 bases and J by 4 bases, with 5 bases between. Germline CDR1 reads SEHNR; CDR2 reads FQNEAQ (reference sequence). The CDR3 here is CASSLNGETQYF. CDR3 nucleotides: TGTGCCAGCAGCTTAAACGGAGAGACCCAGTACTTC.

J is TRBJ2-1 and V is TRBV9; 12 bases map to TRBD2. V gave up 3 bases and J gave up 8 bases; unmatched junction bases: 15. The CDR3 spans 18 residues. Looked up from germline, CDR1 is SGDLS and CDR2 is YYNGEE. Here the CDR3 DNA reads TGTGCCAGCAGCGGGGGTCCCCTAGCGGGGGGGCCCATCGATGAGCAGTTCTTC. Its protein product is CASSGGPLAGGPIDEQFF.

The rearrangement joins TRBV7-2 to TRBJ1-4; D might be TRBD1 (5 bases). CDR3 length: 16 residues. Germline CDR1 reads SGHTA; CDR2 reads FQGNSA. V lost 3 bases to trimming and J lost 6 bases, with 17 bases between them. CDR3 protein: CASSFKAGTLDEKLFF. The CDR3 DNA follows: TGTGCCAGCAGCTTCAAAGCAGGGACCTTGGATGAAAAACTGTTTTTT.

This chain's CDR3 is CASGLLPYEQYF. In DNA form, the CDR3 reads TGTGCCAGCGGACTACTTCCCTACGAGCAGTACTTC. V gene TRBV2 combines with J gene TRBJ2-7; D is possibly TRBD2 (6 bases). The CDR3 consists of 12 residues. Germline V CDR1 and CDR2: SNHLY, FYNNEI. Trimming cost V 8 bases and J 2 bases, with 10 bases left between them.